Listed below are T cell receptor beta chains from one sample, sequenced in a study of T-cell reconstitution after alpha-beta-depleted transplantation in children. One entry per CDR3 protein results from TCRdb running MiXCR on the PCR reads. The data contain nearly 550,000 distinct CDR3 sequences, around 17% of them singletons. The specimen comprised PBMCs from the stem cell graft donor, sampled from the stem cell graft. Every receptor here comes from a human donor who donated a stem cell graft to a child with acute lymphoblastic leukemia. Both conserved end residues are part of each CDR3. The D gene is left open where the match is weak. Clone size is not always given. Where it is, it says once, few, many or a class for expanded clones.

CASSLRQGGQPQHF TGTGCCAGCAGTTTACGGCAGGGCGGCCAGCCCCAGCATTTT NA TRBJ1-5 TRBV12-3/TRBV12-4 few
CASSKGRGVNEQFF TGTGCCAGCAGCAAAGGGAGGGGAGTCAATGAGCAGTTCTTC TRBD2 TRBJ2-1 TRBV7-3 NA
CASSPDTHTQYF TGTGCCAGCAGCCCGGACACTCATACGCAGTATTTT NA TRBJ2-3 TRBV7-9 NA
CASSSGLAGDTGELFF TGTGCCAGCAGTTCTGGACTAGCGGGGGACACCGGGGAGCTGTTTTTT TRBD2 TRBJ2-2 TRBV27 NA
CASSLPDEGTQHF TGTGCCAGCAGCTTACCGGACGAGGGGACCCAGCATTTT NA TRBJ1-5 TRBV7-6 NA
CASSFASVTDTQYF TGCGCCAGCAGCTTCGCTAGCGTCACAGATACGCAGTATTTT NA TRBJ2-3 TRBV5-1 NA
CASGLVNNEQFF TGTGCCAGTGGACTAGTTAACAATGAGCAGTTCTTC TRBD2 TRBJ2-1 TRBV7-9 few
CASSLALAGRTDTQYF TGTGCCAGCAGCTTAGCCTTGGCAGGGCGCACAGATACGCAGTATTTT NA TRBJ2-3 TRBV7-2 few
CASSVVLAGSGDTQYF TGCGCCAGCAGTGTTGTACTAGCGGGCTCAGGCGATACGCAGTATTTT TRBD2 TRBJ2-3 TRBV10-2 few
CASSPVVAATYEQYF TGCGCCAGCAGCCCGGTGGTAGCGGCAACCTACGAGCAGTACTTC NA TRBJ2-7 TRBV5-1 few
CASSFVLAKEQYF TGTGCCAGCAGTTTCGTCCTAGCGAAGGAGCAGTACTTC NA TRBJ2-7 TRBV12-3/TRBV12-4 NA
CASRAGTGGSGNEQFF TGCGCCAGCAGAGCCGGGACAGGGGGCTCAGGGAATGAGCAGTTCTTC TRBD1 TRBJ2-1 TRBV10-2 NA
CASSDVSGTGELFF TGCGCCAGCAGCGACGTATCGGGAACCGGGGAGCTGTTTTTT NA TRBJ2-2 TRBV5-1 NA
CATSRPSQGTGELFF TGTGCCACCAGCAGGCCCTCTCAGGGGACCGGGGAGCTGTTTTTT NA TRBJ2-2 TRBV15 few
CASSRGHEQYF TGTGCCAGCAGCCGCGGGCACGAGCAGTACTTC NA TRBJ2-7 TRBV12-3/TRBV12-4 NA
CASSAGPMDNGYTF TGTGCCAGCAGCGCCGGGCCCATGGATAATGGCTACACCTTC NA TRBJ1-2 TRBV9 NA
CSADGPNGGNTIYF TGCAGTGCCGACGGGCCGAACGGGGGAAACACCATATATTTT NA TRBJ1-3 TRBV20-1 NA
CASSYHGHLYSYGYTF TGTGCCAGCAGCTACCATGGACATCTGTATTCCTATGGCTACACCTTC NA TRBJ1-2 TRBV5-4 few
CASSFQDYLRINEQFF TGTGCCAGCAGTTTTCAGGACTACCTTCGGATCAATGAGCAGTTCTTC NA TRBJ2-1 TRBV12-3/TRBV12-4 NA
CASSPTGGSGNTIYF TGTGCCAGCAGTCCCACAGGAGGCTCTGGAAACACCATATATTTT NA TRBJ1-3 TRBV12-3/TRBV12-4 NA
CASSGSRGDIQYF TGTGCCAGCAGCGGCAGCAGGGGGGACATTCAGTACTTC NA TRBJ2-4 TRBV9 NA
CASSHVWRPTDTQYF TGTGCCAGCAGCCACGTATGGAGGCCCACAGATACGCAGTATTTT NA TRBJ2-3 TRBV7-9 NA
CSGNRDSAPTYEQYF TGCAGTGGGAACCGGGACAGTGCCCCCACCTACGAGCAGTACTTC TRBD1 TRBJ2-7 TRBV20-1 NA